Listed here are 9 T cell receptor beta chains from one sample, sequenced in a study of T cell repertoires in cytomegalovirus infection. No antigen has been identified for these receptors. TCRdb recomputed calls from the reads with MiXCR, one row per CDR3 protein. The sample yields under 850,000 distinct CDR3 sequences, around a third seen once. The sample consisted of cultured PBMCs, taken from culture after CMV antigen stimulation. The receptors originated from a human donor in good health (CMV status not recorded). Some clones in this sample may be carry-over from other donors' samples.

The chain is built from TRBV6-6 and TRBJ2-5; the D is unclear. V was clipped by 2 bases and J by 5 bases, with 9 bases between them. The germline gives CDR1 MNHNY, CDR2 SVGAGI (reference sequence). The CDR3 extends over 13 amino acids. DNA of the CDR3: TGTGCCAGCAGTTACCGCGCCGGTGAGACCCAGTACTTC. Its translation: CASSYRAGETQYF.

The chain recombines TRBV7-2 with TRBJ2-7; TRBD1 matches 8 bases. V trimming: 5 bases; J trimming: 4 bases; junction bases outside the gene matches: 10. Germline loops: CDR1 SGHTA, CDR2 FQGNSA. The CDR3 extends over 15 amino acids. This CDR3 is CASSADRGYGYEQYF. The CDR3 bases are TGTGCCAGCAGCGCCGACAGGGGCTACGGGTACGAGCAGTACTTC.

The rearrangement uses TRBV7-9 and TRBJ1-1; TRBD1 aligns across 7 bases. Germline CDR1 and CDR2: SEHNR and FQNEAQ (reference sequence). This CDR3 has 15 amino acids. V shed 6 bases and J 11 bases; nucleotides not matched to a gene: 18. The CDR3: CASSPLGEGAPWAFF. In DNA form, the CDR3 reads TGTGCCAGCAGTCCCCTTGGGGAGGGGGCGCCTTGGGCTTTCTTT.

The V and J genes are TRBV24-1 and TRBJ2-3; no clear D. Trimming took off 1 base at V and 5 bases at J, with 3 bases between the two ends. Per germline, CDR1 KGHDR and CDR2 SFDVKD. This CDR3 contains 12 residues. In nucleotides, the CDR3 is TGTGCCACCAGTGATTTACGAGATACGCAGTATTTT. This gives the protein CATSDLRDTQYF.

Regarding this clonotype: One junction end disagrees with the germline gene, perhaps due to a read error. J is TRBJ2-5 and V is TRBV4-1; 12 nucleotides align to TRBD2. The CDR3 spans 16 residues. Germline values: CDR1 MGHRA, CDR2 YSYEKL. CDR3 sequence: CASSQEIGLAGTTQYF. The CDR3 nucleotides are TGTGCCAGCAGCCAAGAAATCGGACTAGCGGGGACTACCCAGTACTTC.

A word on this clonotype: The CDR3 does not end in the conserved phenylalanine or tryptophan, so this is likely a read error. CDR3 region: CASSIVQRQTEGHTGELFC. In nucleotides, the CDR3 is TGTGCCAGTAGTATAGTGCAGCGGCAGACCGAAGGGCACACCGGGGAGCTGTTTTGT. The chain carries TRBV19 and TRBJ2-2; weak D call: TRBD2 (5 bases). This CDR3 is 19 amino acids long. Germline V gene data show CDR1 as LNHDA and CDR2 as SQIVND (reference sequence). Trimming pared 1 base from V and 3 bases from J, leaving 21 bases between.

The gene calls are TRBV14 and TRBJ1-3, with 7 bases that match TRBD1. V shed 0 bases, J shed 2 bases, and the junction held 13 bases outside the gene matches. CDR3 length equals 19 residues. Germline V gives CDR1 SGHDN, CDR2 FVKESK. CDR3 region: CASSQDEPFWTGTGNTIYF. The CDR3 DNA sequence: TGTGCCAGCAGCCAAGACGAGCCTTTCTGGACAGGCACTGGAAACACCATATATTTT.

The chain carries TRBV7-2 and TRBJ1-1; D is unresolved. This CDR3 region has 12 residues. Germline V CDR1 and CDR2: SGHTA, FQGNSA. The germline V and J ends were trimmed by 5 bases and 1 base, with 5 bases remaining between them. CDR3 sequence (DNA): TGTGCCAGCAGCCAAGAGAACACTGAAGCTTTCTTT. Amino acid sequence: CASSQENTEAFF.

This clonotype has more than one count but fewer than ten. The chain employs TRBV20-1 and TRBJ2-1, with TRBD2 identical over 11 bases. This CDR3 is 16 amino acids long. In germline, CDR1 is DFQATT, CDR2 SNEGSKA (reference sequence). V dropped 6 bases and J dropped 2; count of bases not matched to a gene: 9. The CDR3 protein is CSASPLLAGAYNEQFF. CDR3 in DNA: TGCAGTGCCTCTCCCCTACTAGCGGGGGCCTACAATGAGCAGTTCTTC.